This TCR beta chain comes out of a study of T cell repertoires in cytomegalovirus infection. One entry per CDR3 protein results from TCRdb running MiXCR on the reads. This table holds more than 350,000 distinct CDR3 sequences, under 40% found once. The CDR3 totals 15 residues. With V trimmed by 5 bases and J by 2 bases, 7 bases remained unmatched. The sequence derives from a human donor in good health (CMV status not recorded). Some clones in this sample may be carry-over from other donors' samples. Sequencing was done on a sample of PBMCs. The V and J genes are TRBV12-3 or TRBV12-4 and TRBJ2-5; 8 nucleotides agree with TRBD1. The CDR3 protein is CASSPGDRRQETQYF. CDR3 DNA: TGTGCCAGCAGTCCCGGGGACAGGCGACAAGAGACCCAGTACTTC.